What follows is one T cell receptor (beta chain) and its context. Profiling relied on immunoSEQ multiplex PCR, and the TCRdb table lists in-frame clones only, not all of them. The sample lists roughly 76,000 clones; over 85% were seen once. Per germline, CDR1 MGHDK and CDR2 SYGVNS. Trimming stripped 3 bases from V and 8 bases from J, with 16 bases between. The CDR3 runs 14 residues. The source of the sample is a study of control samples from healthy donors and cancer patients. This clonotype originated in a woman in her 40s with lung cancer. V usage is TRBV25-1 and J usage is TRBJ1-2; no definite D call. Sequenced input: PBMCs. CDR3 in amino acids: CASSDVIRAGGYTF. DNA of the CDR3: TGTGCCAGCAGTGACGTTATTCGTGCGGGAGGCTACACCTTC.